This T cell receptor beta chain was recovered during a study of CD4 and CD8 cells across lung adenocarcinoma regions. One entry per CDR3 protein results from TCRdb running MiXCR on the PCR reads. The repertoire holds over 3,000 distinct CDR3 sequences, with less than 70% as singletons. Germline V gene sequence: CDR1 MNHNS, CDR2 SASEGT. There are 14 residues in the CDR3. Trimming at V came to 7 bases and at J to 5 bases, leaving 11 bases not matched to a gene. Donors had localized lung adenocarcinoma, a non-small cell lung cancer. This clonotype was seen a few times. This sequence was found in a male donor with lung adenocarcinoma. The CD4 and CD8 labels of this study may be unreliable. Specimen: CD4+ T cells from the margin of a lung tumor. V gene TRBV6-1 combines with J gene TRBJ2-7, with TRBD1 matching 7 bases. The CDR3 DNA follows: TGTGCCAGCACCGCCGACAGGGATCGCCACGAGCAGTACTTC. Protein sequence: CASTADRDRHEQYF.